The 21 T cell receptor beta chains presented below share a single source sample, sequenced in a study of blood T cell repertoires in COVID-19. The method was immunoSEQ multiplex PCR; TCRdb's version includes in-frame clones alone and lacks a portion of them. The repertoire holds roughly 130,000 clones, with 70% to 85% as singletons. Material: peripheral blood. Source of these receptors: a man aged 55-75 years with acute or convalescent COVID-19.

The V call is TRBV10-3, the J call TRBJ2-7, with a tentative D call TRBD1 (5 bases). Trimming took off 4 bases at V and 2 bases at J, with 15 bases between the two ends. The CDR3 extends over 15 amino acids. Germline assignment: CDR1 ENHRY and CDR2 SYGVKD. The CDR3 nucleotides read TGTGCCATCAGTGGCGGCCAGGGTGGGCCCTACGAGCAGTACTTC. Translation: CAISGGQGGPYEQYF.

The chain links TRBV7-3 to TRBJ2-1, with 7 bases that match TRBD2. Germline-derived CDR1 and CDR2 are SGHTA and FQGTGA. V trimming: 4 bases; J trimming: 5 bases; junction bases outside the gene matches: 8. The CDR3 has 15 residues. CDR3 sequence reads: CASSSTGTTHNEQFF. In DNA form, the CDR3 reads TGTGCCAGCAGCTCGACCGGGACTACCCACAATGAGCAGTTCTTC.

This clone was counted a few times. This chain connects TRBV11-2 to TRBJ2-4, with D possibly matching TRBD1 (6 bases). CDR1 and CDR2 from the germline V gene are SGHAT and FQNNGV. Trimming stripped 4 bases from V and 6 bases from J, with 16 bases between. The CDR3 sequence is 15 residues long. The CDR3 reads CASSSQTGRGNIQYF. The CDR3 DNA reads as TGTGCCAGCAGCTCCCAGACAGGTCGGGGAAACATTCAGTACTTC.

The rearrangement joins TRBV5-8 to TRBJ2-5, with 7 nucleotides matching TRBD2. The CDR3 extends over 14 amino acids. Germline loops: CDR1 SGHTS, CDR2 YDEGEE. The V segment lost 4 bases and the J segment 4 bases; nucleotides outside the gene matches: 7. This CDR3 is CASSGWGGGETQYF. CDR3 bases: TGTGCCAGCAGCGGCTGGGGGGGTGGAGAGACCCAGTACTTC.

This clone was counted between two and nine times. V and J are TRBV4-2 and TRBJ1-6; 8 bases line up with TRBD1. Germline V CDR1 and CDR2: LGHNA, YNFKEQ. Losses at the gene ends were 0 bases for V and 9 bases for J; bases not matched to a gene: 7. The CDR3 is 16 residues long. In DNA, the CDR3 is TGTGCCAGCAGCCAAGAACCTGGACAGGGTCTTTCACCCCTCCACTTT. Protein sequence: CASSQEPGQGLSPLHF.

V gene TRBV9 combines with J gene TRBJ1-2, with 7 nucleotides matching TRBD1. The CDR3 spans 14 residues. CDR1 and CDR2 (germline): SGDLS, YYNGEE. Trimming took 3 bases from V and 4 from J; bases not matched to a gene: 6. CDR3 bases: TGTGCCAGCAGCGGGGACAGTCGACTCTATGGCTACACCTTC. As protein: CASSGDSRLYGYTF.

The CDR3 region is CASRRQAAANYGYTF. The CDR3 bases are TGTGCCAGCAGAAGACAGGCTGCGGCTAACTATGGCTACACCTTC. The chain carries TRBV9 and TRBJ1-2; a possible D gene is TRBD1 (6 bases). V was pared by 5 bases and J by 0 bases, with 14 bases between. CDR1 and CDR2 from the germline V gene are SGDLS and YYNGEE. There are 15 residues in the CDR3.

The gene calls are TRBV10-3 and TRBJ2-3; the D is unclear. The CDR3 is 11 residues long. In germline, CDR1 is ENHRY, CDR2 SYGVKD. Deletions cut 11 bases from V and 4 bases from J, with 10 bases between. The chain's CDR3 is CASREADTQYF. CDR3 coding DNA: TGTGCCTCCCGAGAAGCAGATACGCAGTATTTT.

This sequence joins TRBV7-8 and TRBJ2-3, with a tentative D call TRBD2 (7 bases). CDR1 is SGHVS and CDR2 is FQNEAQ in the germline V gene. CDR3 length: 17 amino acids. Trimming cost V 6 bases and J 0 bases, with 19 bases left between them. The CDR3 DNA sequence: TGTGCCAGCAGTCAGGGGTTCGGGGGGCTTAGCACAGATACGCAGTATTTT. It codes for CASSQGFGGLSTDTQYF.

The rearrangement links TRBV4-3 to TRBJ2-2, with TRBD2 matching over 10 bases. Germline V CDR1 and CDR2: LGHNA, YSLEER. J lost 5 bases, V lost 0 bases, and 9 bases had no gene match. The CDR3 totals 18 residues. CDR3 coding DNA: TGCGCCAGCAGCCAAGATCTCACTAGCGGGACTCTGACCGGGGAGCTGTTTTTT. It codes for CASSQDLTSGTLTGELFF.

This chain uses TRBV28 with TRBJ2-5; 9 bases match TRBD1. The germline gives CDR1 MDHEN, CDR2 SYDVKM. V lost 5 bases, J lost 5 bases, and 3 bases stayed unmatched. The CDR3 length is 13 residues. The CDR3 loop is CASSPGTGETQYF. CDR3 coding DNA: TGTGCCAGCAGTCCAGGGACAGGGGAGACCCAGTACTTC.

In DNA form, the CDR3 reads TGTGCCAGCAAACCCGGGAAGCGATACGGCACTGAAGCTTTCTTT. It codes for CASKPGKRYGTEAFF. The chain combines TRBV28 with TRBJ1-1; D is unresolved. The length of the CDR3 is 15 residues. Trimming took 7 bases from V and 4 from J, leaving 19 bases between them. The germline gives CDR1 MDHEN, CDR2 SYDVKM. The complete variable domain, with remaining parts taken from reference TRBV28 and TRBJ1-1, reads DVKVTQSSRYLVKRTGEKVFLECVQDMDHENMFWYRQDPGLGLRLIYFSYDVKMKEKGDIPEGYSVSREKKERFSLILESASTNQTSMYLCASKPGKRYGTEAFFGQGTRLTVV.

This clone appeared a few times. The sample contains more than one DNA sequence encoding this CDR3. This CDR3 is CASSLPPGGYTF. DNA of the CDR3: TGTGCCAGCAGCTTGCCCCCCGGGGGCTACACCTTC. The V gene is TRBV5-6, the J gene TRBJ1-2, with D hard to call. Per the germline V gene, CDR1 is SGHDT and CDR2 is YYEEEE. V lost 1 base to trimming and J lost 8 bases, with 9 bases between them. The CDR3 runs 12 residues.

This chain links TRBV4-1 with TRBJ1-1; D unclear. The CDR3 runs to 12 residues. Trimming left V 6 bases short and J 5 bases short, with 10 bases between. Per germline, CDR1 MGHRA and CDR2 YSYEKL. The CDR3 coding sequence is TGCGCCAGCAGTCCGGGAGGGACTGAAGCTTTCTTT. Amino acids: CASSPGGTEAFF.

This chain connects TRBV7-2 to TRBJ1-1, with a weak D call TRBD1 (6 bases). Per germline, CDR1 SGHTA and CDR2 FQGNSA. Trimming left V 6 bases short and J 1 base short, with 15 bases between. The CDR3 consists of 15 residues. The CDR3 bases are TGTGCCAGCAGTACGACCCACAGGGAGAACACTGAAGCTTTCTTT. This gives the protein CASSTTHRENTEAFF.

In this sample, this clone turned up a few times. V gene TRBV5-8 combines with J gene TRBJ1-6; 8 nucleotides agree with TRBD1. The CDR3 has 15 amino acids. Looked up from germline, CDR1 is SGHTS and CDR2 is YDEGEE. J was trimmed by 7 bases and V by 4 bases; bases with no gene match: 7. The CDR3 loop is CASSLLTGVNSPLHF. The CDR3 nucleotides read TGTGCCAGCAGCCTACTGACAGGGGTGAATTCACCCCTCCACTTT.

The chain combines TRBV29-1 with TRBJ2-1; 9 bases agree with TRBD2. Germline values: CDR1 SQVTM, CDR2 ANQGSEA. Trimming took 3 bases from V and 13 from J; bases not matched to a gene: 10. CDR3 length: 13 residues. CDR3: CSVEETSGLSQFF. The CDR3 DNA reads TGCAGCGTTGAGGAGACTAGCGGCCTCTCCCAGTTCTTC.

The chain employs TRBV5-6 and TRBJ2-1; perhaps TRBD1 as D (5 bases). V dropped 2 bases and J dropped 4 bases, with 7 bases sitting between them. CDR1 is SGHDT, CDR2 YYEEEE, per germline. The CDR3 consists of 13 residues. In DNA form, the CDR3 reads TGTGCCAGCAGCTTCGACAGATACAATGAGCAGTTCTTC. Protein: CASSFDRYNEQFF.

The chain combines TRBV5-8 with TRBJ2-2; 10 positions agree with TRBD1. Germline loops: CDR1 SGHTS, CDR2 YDEGEE. The CDR3 covers 15 residues. The junction had 5 bases not matched to a gene; V was cut back by 5 bases and J by 4 bases. CDR3 in amino acids: CASSPGQGPTGELFF. CDR3 nucleotides: TGTGCCAGCAGTCCGGGACAGGGGCCCACCGGGGAGCTGTTTTTT.

CDR3 sequence reads: CASSPPRGNREKLFF. Here the CDR3 DNA reads TGTGCCAGCAGTCCCCCGAGGGGGAACCGTGAAAAACTGTTTTTT. The chain joins TRBV28 to TRBJ1-4, with D possibly TRBD1 on 6 matching bases. Trimming took off 5 bases at V and 7 bases at J, with 17 bases between the two ends. The CDR3 has 15 amino acids. Germline V gene sequence: CDR1 MDHEN, CDR2 SYDVKM.

V is TRBV7-2 and J is TRBJ1-4, with 8 positions matching TRBD1. Trimming removed 2 bases from V and 6 bases from J; junction bases left unmatched: 2. This CDR3 spans 14 amino acids. Germline assignment: CDR1 SGHTA and CDR2 FQGNSA. The CDR3 sequence is CASSLSGGDEKLFF. In nucleotides, the CDR3 is TGTGCCAGCAGCTTATCAGGGGGCGATGAAAAACTGTTTTTT.